These T cell receptor beta chains were read from a single sample in a study of cytomegalovirus exposure and HLA in healthy donors. Profiled with immunoSEQ multiplex PCR; TCRdb holds only in-frame clones, not every one. The sample yields approximately 130,000 clones, around 83% seen once. Sequenced input: PBMCs. The receptor source for this set is a woman aged 25-40 years in good health and CMV-seropositive. Each CDR3 is given with its conserved first and last residue. D genes are given only for firm matches. Part of the rows lack a size; the others show once, few, many or a class for expanded clones.

J gene | D gene | V gene | clone size | CDR3 DNA | CDR3 protein
TRBJ1-4 | . | TRBV5-1 | . | TGCGCCAGCAGAGGAGGGAGTAATGAAAAACTGTTTTTT | CASRGGSNEKLFF
TRBJ1-5 | . | TRBV7-9 | . | TGTGCCAGCAGCTTACCTGATCAGCCCCAGCATTTT | CASSLPDQPQHF
TRBJ1-2 | TRBD1 | TRBV10-3 | . | TGTGCCATCAGTGAACCTCCCGACAGGGCCGGGGGCTACACCTTC | CAISEPPDRAGGYTF
TRBJ1-5 | . | TRBV28 | . | TGTGCCAGCAGGGACCGACGGCGGGTAGGTCAGCCCCAGCATTTT | CASRDRRRVGQPQHF
TRBJ2-7 | TRBD2 | TRBV7-9 | . | TGTGCCAGCAGCCCTTGGACTAGCGGGGGGACCTACGAGCAGTACTTC | CASSPWTSGGTYEQYF
TRBJ1-2 | TRBD1 | TRBV10-2 | once | TGCGCCAGCAGTCCCGGGACAGGGGTCGGAGGCTACACCTTC | CASSPGTGVGGYTF
TRBJ2-7 | . | TRBV30 | . | TGTGCCTGGAGTGTACTAGGACAGAACTACGAGCAGTACTTC | CAWSVLGQNYEQYF
TRBJ1-2 | TRBD1 | TRBV10-3 | . | TGTGCCATAACGCAGGGGGATGGCTACACCTTC | CAITQGDGYTF
TRBJ1-4 | TRBD1 | TRBV5-1 | . | TGCGCCAGCAGCTTGGATACCGGGACAGGGCGAGAAAAACTGTTTTTT | CASSLDTGTGREKLFF
TRBJ2-5 | TRBD1 | TRBV5-1 | . | TGCGCCAGCAGCTCGGGACAGCTAGTACAAGAGACCCAGTACTTC | CASSSGQLVQETQYF
TRBJ1-2 | TRBD1 | TRBV30 | . | TGTGCCTGGAGTGTAGGAGGGGGCACCTATGGCTACACCTTC | CAWSVGGGTYGYTF
TRBJ1-1 | . | TRBV30 | . | TGTGCCTGGAGGGGTCAGGGGAATACTGAAGCTTTCTTT | CAWRGQGNTEAFF
TRBJ2-1 | . | TRBV9 | . | TGTGCCAGCAGCGTACGAGGGAACAACTACAATGAGCAGTTCTTC | CASSVRGNNYNEQFF
TRBJ2-7 | . | TRBV5-1 | . | TGCGCCAGCAGCTTACAACCCGACACAACCCACGAGCAGTACTTC | CASSLQPDTTHEQYF
TRBJ2-3 | . | TRBV27 | . | TGTGCCAGCGATACGGGGCCAGGGGTCCCAGATACGCAGTATTTT | CASDTGPGVPDTQYF
TRBJ2-5 | . | TRBV28 | once | TGTGCCAGCACCCCGACCGCGACTGTTGGGGAGACCCAGTACTTC | CASTPTATVGETQYF
TRBJ2-7 | . | TRBV30 | . | . | CAWSVLVSEQYF
TRBJ1-2 | TRBD1 | TRBV10-3 | . | TGTGCCATCGGCCAGGGGGCTGGTGGCTACACCTTC | CAIGQGAGGYTF
TRBJ2-7 | TRBD2 | TRBV27 | . | TGTGCCAGCAGCCTTACTAGCGGGAGTTACGAGCAGTACTTC | CASSLTSGSYEQYF
TRBJ2-7 | TRBD1 | TRBV28 | . | TGTGCCAGCAGTTCCGGGACAGGGGTATACGAGCAGTACTTC | CASSSGTGVYEQYF
TRBJ2-3 | . | TRBV7-9 | . | TGTGCCAGCAGCCCGACAGGGACTTCTAAATTCACAGATACGCAGTATTTT | CASSPTGTSKFTDTQYF
TRBJ2-2 | TRBD2 | TRBV27 | . | TGTGCCAGCAGGAAGGGCCTAGCGGGAACCGGGGAGCTGTTTTTT | CASRKGLAGTGELFF
TRBJ1-5 | TRBD1 | TRBV6-1 | . | TGTGCCAGCAGTGGTCAGGGGGTTCGCAATCAGCCCCAGCATTTT | CASSGQGVRNQPQHF
TRBJ2-7 | TRBD2 | TRBV28 | . | TGTGCCAGCAGTTTTTTATTTTCGGGGGGCTCCTACGAGCAGTACTTC | CASSFLFSGGSYEQYF
TRBJ2-5 | TRBD2 | TRBV30 | . | TGTGCCTGGAGTGCCAGCGGGGGAGGAGAGACCCAGTACTTC | CAWSASGGGETQYF
TRBJ1-5 | TRBD1 | TRBV7-2 | . | TGTGCCAGCAGCTTGACAGGGTTTCAGCCCCAGCATTTT | CASSLTGFQPQHF
TRBJ1-6 | TRBD1 | TRBV6-1 | . | TGTGCCAGCAGTTCCGCCGGGACAGGTCATTCACCCCTCCACTTT | CASSSAGTGHSPLHF
TRBJ1-3 | . | TRBV6-5 | . | TGTGCCAGCAGGCCAGGACAATTCTCTGGAAACACCATATATTTT | CASRPGQFSGNTIYF
TRBJ2-6 | . | TRBV18 | . | TGTGCCAGCTCACCACCGGGGAGTAGTCAGCCCTCATTCGTAGGGGCCAACGTCCTGACTTTC | CASSPPGSSQPSFVGANVLTF
TRBJ1-5 | . | TRBV10-3 | . | TGTGCCATCAGCGGATCGACAGGACCAAATCAGCCCCAGCATTTT | CAISGSTGPNQPQHF
TRBJ2-1 | . | TRBV6-6 | . | TGTGCCAGCAGCTCCTACTTGGGGGGCTCCTACAATGAGCAGTTCTTC | CASSSYLGGSYNEQFF
TRBJ1-1 | . | TRBV5-1 | few | TGCGCCAGCAGCGACCGGGGGGACACTGAAGCTTTCTTT | CASSDRGDTEAFF
TRBJ2-7 | TRBD2 | TRBV19 | . | TGTGCCAGTAGGGAGCGGGAGGGCCTCTACGAGCAGTACTTC | CASREREGLYEQYF
TRBJ2-5 | TRBD2 | TRBV7-9 | . | TGTGCCAGCAGCTTAGCCCTAGCGGACCAAGAGACCCAGTACTTC | CASSLALADQETQYF
TRBJ2-1 | . | TRBV5-1 | few | TGCGCCAGCAGCTTGGCTCCAGGCGCCTTAAATGAGCAGTTCTTC | CASSLAPGALNEQFF
TRBJ2-7 | TRBD1 | TRBV19 | . | TGTGCCAGTAGGGAAACAGGGGTTATTACGAAGCAGTACTTC | CASRETGVITKQYF
TRBJ1-6 | . | TRBV6-4 | . | TGTGCCAGCAACGCGAATAATTCACCCCTCCACTTT | CASNANNSPLHF
TRBJ2-7 | TRBD2 | TRBV9 | few | TGTGCCAGCAGCGTAGGAACCGCGGGAGGCCTGGGGGAGCAGTACTTC | CASSVGTAGGLGEQYF
TRBJ2-1 | TRBD2 | TRBV9 | . | TGTGCCAGCAGCGTCCTAGCGGGTAGCCCAAATGAGCAGTTCTTC | CASSVLAGSPNEQFF
TRBJ2-1 | TRBD2 | TRBV4-1 | . | TGCGCCAGCAGCCAAGATCAACCCGGGACTAGCATCTACAATGAGCAGTTCTTC | CASSQDQPGTSIYNEQFF
TRBJ2-3 | . | TRBV30 | . | TGTGCCTGGAGTAGCGCAGATACGCAGTATTTT | CAWSSADTQYF
TRBJ1-2 | . | TRBV28 | . | TGTGCCAGCAGTTCCCCCGAGCAGGGCTTATACTATGGCTACACCTTC | CASSSPEQGLYYGYTF
TRBJ1-1 | . | TRBV6-6 | . | TGTGCCAGCAGTTCCACGACAGGGAACACTGAAGCTTTCTTT | CASSSTTGNTEAFF